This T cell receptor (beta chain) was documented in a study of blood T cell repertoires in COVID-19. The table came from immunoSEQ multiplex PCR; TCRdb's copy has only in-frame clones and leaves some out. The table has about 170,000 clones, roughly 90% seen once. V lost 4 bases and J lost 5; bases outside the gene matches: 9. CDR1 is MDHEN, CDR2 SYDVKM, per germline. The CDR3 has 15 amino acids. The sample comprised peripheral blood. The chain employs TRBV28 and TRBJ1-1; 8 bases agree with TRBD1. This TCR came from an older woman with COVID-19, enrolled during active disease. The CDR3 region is CASSWIGQGRTEAFF. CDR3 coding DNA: TGTGCCAGCAGTTGGATCGGACAGGGTCGGACTGAAGCTTTCTTT.